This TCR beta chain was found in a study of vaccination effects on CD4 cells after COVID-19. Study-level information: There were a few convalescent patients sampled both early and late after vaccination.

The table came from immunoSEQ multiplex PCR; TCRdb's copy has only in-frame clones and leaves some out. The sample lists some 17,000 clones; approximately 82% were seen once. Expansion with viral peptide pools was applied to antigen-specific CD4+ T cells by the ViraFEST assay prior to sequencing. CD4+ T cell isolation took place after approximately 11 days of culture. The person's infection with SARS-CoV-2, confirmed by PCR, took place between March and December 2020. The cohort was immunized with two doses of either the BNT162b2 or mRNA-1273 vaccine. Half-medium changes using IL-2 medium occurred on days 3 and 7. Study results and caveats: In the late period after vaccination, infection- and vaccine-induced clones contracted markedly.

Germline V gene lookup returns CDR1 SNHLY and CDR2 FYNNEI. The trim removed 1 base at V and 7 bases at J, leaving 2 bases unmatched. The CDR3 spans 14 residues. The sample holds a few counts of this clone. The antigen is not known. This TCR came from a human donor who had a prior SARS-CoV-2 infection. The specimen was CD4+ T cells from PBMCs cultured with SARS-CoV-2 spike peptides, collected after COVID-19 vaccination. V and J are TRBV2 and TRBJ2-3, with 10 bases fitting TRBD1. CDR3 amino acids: CASSEGGQGYTQYF. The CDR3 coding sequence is TGTGCCAGCAGTGAAGGGGGACAGGGGTATACGCAGTATTTT.